The 32 T cell receptor beta chains listed next were all sequenced from one sample in a study of blood T cell repertoires in COVID-19. Assay: immunoSEQ multiplex PCR; the TCRdb copy retains only in-frame clones and omits some. Among about 220,000 clones listed, 85% were seen once. Material for sequencing was peripheral blood. The receptors shown here come from a woman in her seventies with COVID-19, enrolled during active disease.

The genes are TRBV5-4 and TRBJ2-7, with a tentative D call TRBD2 (7 bases). The CDR3 spans 15 residues. In germline, CDR1 is SGHNT, CDR2 YYREEE (reference sequence). The V and J ends lost 4 bases and 6 bases respectively, with 20 bases between them. CDR3 coding DNA: TGTGCCAGCAGCGGGGGGGGCTCCGCGGCGTTCGAGCAGTACTTC. Encoded protein: CASSGGGSAAFEQYF.

DNA for the CDR3: TGTGCCACCAGCCTAGCGGGGGGATACCAAGAGACCCAGTACTTC. This translates into CATSLAGGYQETQYF. The rearrangement uses TRBV24-1 and TRBJ2-5; 11 bases fit TRBD2. V dropped 7 bases and J dropped 0; count of bases not matched to a gene: 3. The CDR3 sequence is 15 residues long. The germline gives CDR1 KGHDR, CDR2 SFDVKD.

The J gene is TRBJ2-7, the V gene TRBV27; 13 bases are a match to TRBD2. Germline V gene data show CDR1 as MNHEY and CDR2 as SMNVEV (reference sequence). The V gene end was trimmed by 5 bases and the J gene end by 4 bases; junction bases not matched to a gene: 8. There are 16 residues in the CDR3. Written as DNA, the CDR3 is TGTGCCAGCAGTCCGCGGACTAGCGGGAGTCGATACGAGCAGTACTTC. Residues: CASSPRTSGSRYEQYF.

This rearrangement joins TRBV19 to TRBJ2-1; TRBD2 matches 8 bases. The ends lost 7 bases at V and 0 bases at J; junction bases unmatched: 11. Germline assignment: CDR1 LNHDA and CDR2 SQIVND (reference sequence). The CDR3 covers 17 residues. This CDR3 reads CASTFLAGSSSYNEQFF. The CDR3 region has the DNA TGTGCCAGTACTTTTTTAGCGGGAAGTAGCTCCTACAATGAGCAGTTCTTC.

V and J are TRBV25-1 and TRBJ1-5; D remains unclear. CDR1 is MGHDK and CDR2 is SYGVNS in the germline V gene. CDR3 length equals 16 residues. Trimming left V 1 base short and J 3 bases short, with 13 bases between. CDR3 sequence reads: CASSESRSHYNQPQHF. The CDR3 coding sequence is TGTGCCAGCAGTGAATCCCGGAGTCACTACAATCAGCCCCAGCATTTT.

The genes are TRBV6-2 or TRBV6-3 and TRBJ1-1; 7 nucleotides match TRBD1. V shed 6 bases, J shed 11 bases, and the junction held 18 bases outside the gene matches. This CDR3 has 15 residues. The germline V gene has CDR1 MNHEY and CDR2 SVGEGT. In DNA form, the CDR3 reads TGTGCCAGCAGCTATCGTGACAGGGCCCGAGGGGCGGCTTTCTTT. Its protein product is CASSYRDRARGAAFF.

This clone has a handful of counts. This chain uses TRBV6-5 with TRBJ2-1, with TRBD1 matching over 7 bases. Trimming at V came to 2 bases and at J to 0 bases, leaving 4 bases not matched to a gene. Germline CDR1 and CDR2: MNHEY and SVGAGI. The length of the CDR3 is 16 residues. CDR3 region: CASSYGTANSYNEQFF. CDR3 DNA: TGTGCCAGCAGTTACGGGACAGCCAACTCCTACAATGAGCAGTTCTTC.

The chain has TRBV10-1 and TRBJ2-2, with 11 bases aligning to TRBD2. The CDR3 runs 17 residues. Germline-derived CDR1 and CDR2 are WNHNN and SYGVQD (reference sequence). With V trimmed by 3 bases and J by 5 bases, 8 bases remained unmatched. CDR3 loop: CASSDISGGARTGELFF. The CDR3 DNA is TGCGCCAGCAGTGACATTAGCGGGGGGGCGAGGACCGGGGAGCTGTTTTTT.

The DNA for the CDR3 is TGTGCCAGCAGCCAACTTAGCGGGAGTTTCTCCTACGAGCAGTACTTC. Translated: CASSQLSGSFSYEQYF. J is TRBJ2-7 and V is TRBV11-2; 9 bases are a match to TRBD2. V gave up 5 bases and J gave up 0 bases; unmatched junction bases: 8. Germline V gene sequence: CDR1 SGHAT, CDR2 FQNNGV. The CDR3 has 16 amino acids.

The chain joins TRBV7-9 to TRBJ1-5; weak D call: TRBD1 (6 bases). Trimming pared 4 bases from V and 0 bases from J, leaving 13 bases between. This CDR3 is built from 16 residues. Germline CDR1 SEHNR, CDR2 FQNEAQ (reference sequence). The CDR3 region is CASSSGTGNSNQPQHF. CDR3 coding DNA: TGTGCCAGCAGCTCGGGTACAGGGAATAGCAATCAGCCCCAGCATTTT.

The CDR3 loop reads CSVVQGVGTEAFF. The CDR3 nucleotides read TGCAGCGTTGTACAGGGGGTGGGGACTGAAGCTTTCTTT. The rearrangement joins TRBV29-1 to TRBJ1-1, with 8 bases matching TRBD1. This CDR3 comprises 13 residues. Germline lookup yields CDR1 SQVTM and CDR2 ANQGSEA. After removal of 4 bases from V and 5 bases from J, the junction contained 6 bases not matched to a gene.

This sequence joins TRBV5-6 and TRBJ1-2, with D hard to call. CDR3 length equals 13 residues. V dropped 3 bases and J dropped 9 bases, with 15 bases sitting between them. From germline, CDR1 is SGHDT and CDR2 YYEEEE. Written as DNA, the CDR3 is TGTGCCAGCAGCTCCACGACGGGGTACAGCTACACCTTC. It codes for CASSSTTGYSYTF.

This chain joins TRBV19 and TRBJ2-5, with D unclear. Germline values: CDR1 LNHDA, CDR2 SQIVND (reference sequence). V lost 5 bases, J lost 5 bases, and 15 bases lay in between. The CDR3 extends over 14 amino acids. CDR3 in amino acids: CASSPRPRWETQYF. CDR3 nucleotide sequence: TGTGCCAGTAGTCCCCGGCCCAGGTGGGAGACCCAGTACTTC.

The V and J genes are TRBV3-1 (or the pseudogene TRBV3-2) and TRBJ1-2, with D uncertain. Germline-derived CDR1 and CDR2 are LGHDT and YNNKEL (reference sequence). There are 12 residues in the CDR3. V lost 4 bases, J lost 4 bases, and 7 bases lay in between. The DNA of the CDR3 is TGTGCCAGCAGCCTGTCCAGCTATGGCTACACCTTC. Protein product: CASSLSSYGYTF.

The J gene is TRBJ1-3, the V gene TRBV19, with D uncertain. V was shortened by 3 bases and J by 0 bases, with 9 bases between the two germline ends. Germline lookup yields CDR1 LNHDA and CDR2 SQIVND (reference sequence). The CDR3 totals 15 residues. In DNA form, the CDR3 reads TGTGCCAGTAGTATGCTGGGGAGCTCTGGAAACACCATATATTTT. Residues: CASSMLGSSGNTIYF. Based on the CDR3 plus reference TRBV19 and TRBJ1-3, the full variable domain is DGGITQSPKYLFRKEGQNVTLSCEQNLNHDAMYWYRQDPGQGLRLIYYSQIVNDFQKGDIAEGYSVSREKKESFPLTVTSAQKNPTAFYLCASSMLGSSGNTIYFGEGSWLTVV.

The chain employs TRBV11-2 and TRBJ2-1, with D perhaps matching TRBD2 (5 bases). The V gene's germline CDR1 is SGHAT and CDR2 FQNNGV. Between the trimmed V and J ends, which lost 1 base and 14 bases, there was a span of 15 bases. The CDR3 length is 13 residues. The CDR3 bases are TGTGCCAGCAGCTTAGTAACCGGGTGGGGAGAGTTCTTC. Its translation: CASSLVTGWGEFF.

The rearrangement joins TRBV7-9 to TRBJ1-2, with 9 positions matching TRBD1. V lost 1 base to trimming and J lost 8 bases; unmatched junction nucleotides: 8. There are 15 residues in the CDR3. Germline loops: CDR1 SEHNR, CDR2 FQNEAQ (reference sequence). The CDR3 DNA sequence: TGTGCCAGCAGCTTAGAAGGGACAGGGATTTGGGGCTACACCTTC. Its translation: CASSLEGTGIWGYTF.

The chain uses TRBV27 and TRBJ2-3, with 8 bases matching TRBD1. V lost 3 bases and J lost 4; bases outside the gene matches: 6. The germline CDR1 and CDR2 sequences are MNHEY and SMNVEV (reference sequence). This CDR3 is 15 amino acids long. Here the CDR3 reads CASSFYGQGPDTQYF. The CDR3, as DNA: TGTGCCAGCAGTTTCTATGGACAGGGACCAGATACGCAGTATTTT.

This clone was detected a few times. This chain links TRBV19 with TRBJ1-1; TRBD1 is a possible D gene (5 bases). Germline V gene data show CDR1 as LNHDA and CDR2 as SQIVND (reference sequence). CDR3 length: 17 residues. The V and J ends lost 6 bases and 1 base respectively, with 21 bases between them. CDR3 coding DNA: TGTGCCAGTAGATCGACAGTCGCTCCCATGGGGAACACTGAAGCTTTCTTT. It translates to CASRSTVAPMGNTEAFF.

V gene TRBV7-8 combines with J gene TRBJ2-2; 7 bases fit TRBD1. This CDR3 has 16 residues. Per germline, CDR1 SGHVS and CDR2 FQNEAQ. V lost 1 base, J lost 5 bases, and 7 bases stayed unmatched. The CDR3 DNA is TGTGCCAGCAGCTTAGTATTGGACAGGCGTACCGGGGAGCTGTTTTTT. Translated, it gives CASSLVLDRRTGELFF.

V usage is TRBV5-1 and J usage is TRBJ1-5; D is perhaps TRBD1 (5 bases). Germline V gives CDR1 SGHRS, CDR2 YFSETQ. V was shortened by 0 bases and J by 1 base, with 11 bases between the two germline ends. This CDR3 comprises 16 residues. The CDR3 sequence: CASSLGTGGSNQPQHF. CDR3 sequence (DNA): TGCGCCAGCAGCTTGGGTACGGGGGGAAGCAATCAGCCCCAGCATTTT.

The CDR3 reads CASSTSRDRGTEKLFF. DNA of the CDR3: TGTGCCAGCAGCACGAGCCGGGACAGGGGGACTGAAAAACTGTTTTTT. The chain uses TRBV13 and TRBJ1-4, with TRBD1 identical over 11 bases. The CDR3 extends over 16 amino acids. The germline V gene has CDR1 PRHDT and CDR2 FYEKMQ (reference sequence). J gave up 7 bases and V 5 bases, and 9 bases lay outside the gene matches.

V gene TRBV6-5 combines with J gene TRBJ2-2, with 7 positions matching TRBD1. The ends lost 1 base at V and 5 bases at J; junction bases unmatched: 4. Germline-derived CDR1 and CDR2 are MNHEY and SVGAGI. The CDR3 is 15 amino acids. In nucleotides, the CDR3 is TGTGCCAGCAGTTACTGGACAGGAGGAACCGGGGAGCTGTTTTTT. Its translation: CASSYWTGGTGELFF.

This clone was recorded once. The rearrangement uses TRBV2 and TRBJ2-5; tentative D call: TRBD2 (6 bases). Germline V lookup: CDR1 SNHLY, CDR2 FYNNEI. Trimming removed 7 bases from V and 4 bases from J, with 19 bases in between. This CDR3 has 15 residues. The chain's CDR3 is CASNGGLISVETQYF. CDR3 bases: TGTGCCAGCAACGGAGGGCTCATCTCGGTAGAGACCCAGTACTTC.

V usage is TRBV5-6 and J usage is TRBJ2-1, with 8 bases identical to TRBD1. In germline, CDR1 is SGHDT, CDR2 YYEEEE. The CDR3 runs to 15 residues. Germline trimming cut 2 bases from V and 8 bases from J; bases unmatched to any gene: 9. The CDR3 sequence is CASSFNGQGGDEQFF. CDR3 sequence (DNA): TGTGCCAGCAGCTTCAACGGACAGGGAGGCGATGAGCAGTTCTTC.

The CDR3 is CAWSVKGLSYGYTF. CDR3 nucleotide sequence: TGTGCCTGGAGTGTAAAGGGGCTCAGCTATGGCTACACCTTC. The V gene is TRBV30, the J gene TRBJ1-2; possibly TRBD1 for D (5 bases). V was cut by 0 bases and J by 4 bases, with 12 bases left in between. The CDR3 has 14 residues. Germline assignment: CDR1 GTSNPN and CDR2 SVGIG (reference sequence).

This clone was found once. This sequence joins TRBV2 and TRBJ2-1; a weak D match, TRBD2 (5 bases). Germline lookup yields CDR1 SNHLY and CDR2 FYNNEI. V dropped 6 bases and J dropped 7 bases, with 40 bases sitting between them. CDR3 length: 22 residues. CDR3 protein: CASSDFRWKRGHPNEQKNEQFF. The CDR3 region has the DNA TGTGCCAGCAGCGATTTTCGCTGGAAACGCGGGCACCCAAATGAGCAGAAAAATGAGCAGTTCTTC.

The chain combines TRBV7-9 with TRBJ2-7; D is unclear. The CDR3 loop spans 15 amino acids. Trimming left V 5 bases short and J 5 bases short, with 19 bases between. CDR1 is SEHNR, CDR2 FQNEAQ, per germline (reference sequence). The CDR3 DNA reads TGTGCCAGCAGCCCTCCCGGAGAAATTCCCCACGAGCAGTACTTC. This sequence encodes CASSPPGEIPHEQYF.

This clone was counted between two and nine times. CDR3 loop: CASSRGIQETQYF. As DNA, the CDR3 is TGTGCCAGCTCCAGGGGGATCCAAGAGACCCAGTACTTC. The chain recombines TRBV12-3 or TRBV12-4 with TRBJ2-5; 7 nucleotides match TRBD1. The CDR3 consists of 13 residues. With 8 bases clipped from V and 1 base from J, the junction kept 4 bases outside the gene matches.

J is TRBJ2-3 and V is TRBV5-1, with 15 bases fitting TRBD2. Germline V gene data show CDR1 as SGHRS and CDR2 as YFSETQ. The trim removed 3 bases at V and 5 bases at J, leaving 7 bases unmatched. This CDR3 region has 17 residues. The CDR3 DNA sequence: TGCGCCAGCAGCTGGGGACTAGCGGGAGGAATGGGAGATACGCAGTATTTT. Its translation is CASSWGLAGGMGDTQYF. Using reference TRBV5-1 and TRBJ2-3 for the parts outside the CDR3, the full variable domain is KAGVTQTPRYLIKTRGQQVTLSCSPISGHRSVSWYQQTPGQGLQFLFEYFSETQRNKGNFPGRFSGRQFSNSRSEMNVSTLELGDSALYLCASSWGLAGGMGDTQYFGPGTRLTVL.

This rearrangement joins TRBV24-1 to TRBJ2-1; D not resolved. This CDR3 contains 13 residues. The germline V gene encodes CDR1 KGHDR and CDR2 SFDVKD. The V end was cut by 6 bases, the J end by 5 bases, with 10 bases between. The CDR3 DNA sequence: TGTGCCACCAGTAAACGCACGGACAATGAGCAGTTCTTC. It codes for CATSKRTDNEQFF.

The V call is TRBV3-1 (or the pseudogene TRBV3-2), the J call TRBJ2-7; TRBD1 matches 9 bases. Per the germline V gene, CDR1 is LGHDT and CDR2 is YNNKEL (reference sequence). The trim removed 5 bases at V and 3 bases at J, leaving 5 bases unmatched. The CDR3 is made up of 14 amino acids. CDR3 amino acids: CASSSQGAHYEQYF. CDR3 DNA sequence: TGTGCCAGCAGCTCACAGGGGGCCCACTACGAGCAGTACTTC.